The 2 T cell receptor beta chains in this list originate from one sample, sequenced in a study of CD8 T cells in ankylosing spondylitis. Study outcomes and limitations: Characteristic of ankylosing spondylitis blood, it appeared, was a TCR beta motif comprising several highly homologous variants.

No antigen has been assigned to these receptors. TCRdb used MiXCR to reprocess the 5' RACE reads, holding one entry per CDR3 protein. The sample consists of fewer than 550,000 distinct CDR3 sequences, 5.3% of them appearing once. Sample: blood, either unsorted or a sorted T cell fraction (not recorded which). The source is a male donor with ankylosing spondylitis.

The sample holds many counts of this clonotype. The CDR3 sequence is CSAQFRDEAFF. CDR3 DNA sequence: TGCAGCGCCCAGTTCCGGGATGAAGCTTTCTTT. The rearrangement links TRBV29-1 to TRBJ1-1; D is unresolved. The CDR3 has 11 amino acids. Per germline, CDR1 SQVTM and CDR2 ANQGSEA. V was trimmed by 7 bases and J by 7 bases, leaving 13 bases between them.

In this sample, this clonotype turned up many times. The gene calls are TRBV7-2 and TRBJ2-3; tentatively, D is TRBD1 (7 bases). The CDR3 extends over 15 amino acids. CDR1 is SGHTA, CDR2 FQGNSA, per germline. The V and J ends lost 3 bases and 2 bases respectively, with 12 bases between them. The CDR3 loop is CASSFQGGNTDTQYF. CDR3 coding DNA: TGTGCCAGCAGCTTTCAGGGGGGAAACACAGATACGCAGTATTTT.